Listed here is a single TCR beta chain. Its antigen is not identified. This sample is drawn from a study of OX40 agonist ivuxolimab in advanced cancers. Study results and limitations: At 0.1 to 3.0 mg/kg, clonal expansion of CD4+ and CD8+ blood T cells had occurred by week 6.

There are 16 residues in the CDR3. Germline lookup yields CDR1 SGHDN and CDR2 FVKESK. V was shortened by 3 bases and J by 1 base, with 15 bases between the two germline ends. Method: immunoSEQ multiplex PCR; TCRdb's copy keeps in-frame clones and lacks some. The sample consists of approximately 80,000 clones, 85% of them appearing once. The sequenced sample was CD4+ or CD8+ T cells sorted from blood, obtained in a trial of the OX40 agonist ivuxolimab. This rearrangement joins TRBV14 to TRBJ1-1; D is unresolved. This TCR was sampled from an adult with an advanced solid tumor such as melanoma, head and neck, liver or kidney cancer. The CDR3 DNA follows: TGTGCCAGCAGCCAGTACACCCTCGACACGAACACTGAAGCTTTCTTT. This encodes CASSQYTLDTNTEAFF.